The rows below give T cell receptor beta chains drawn from one sample of a study of blood T cell repertoires in COVID-19. Here immunoSEQ multiplex PCR was the method, and the copy in TCRdb shows in-frame clones only, minus some. The repertoire holds 100,000 to 150,000 clones, about nine tenths seen once, with approximately 10% in the top ten. Material: peripheral blood. The source is a man in his forties or fifties with acute or convalescent COVID-19. The CDR3 runs from the conserved cysteine through the conserved F or W. Fields, in order: V gene, clone size, D gene, J gene, CDR3 DNA, CDR3 protein. D genes are given only for firm matches. Clone sizes are given selectively: once, few, many, or a class where the clone is expanded.

TRBV5-1,once,TRBD1,TRBJ1-1,TGCGCCAGCAGCTTGATAGTGACAGGGGAAACTGAAGCTTTCTTT,CASSLIVTGETEAFF
TRBV7-3,.,.,TRBJ1-5,TGTGCCAGCAGCTCCCAGGGCGATCAGCCCCAGCATTTT,CASSSQGDQPQHF
TRBV6-2/TRBV6-3,.,.,TRBJ2-5,TGTGCCAGCAGTGGACGACAGCCCCAAGAGACCCAGTACTTC,CASSGRQPQETQYF
TRBV23-1,.,.,TRBJ1-1,TGCGCCAGCAGTCAATGGACAGACAGACCACAAGTTACCTACACTGAAGCTTTCTTT,CASSQWTDRPQVTYTEAFF
TRBV6-4,.,.,TRBJ1-5,TGTGCCAGCAGTGACTCGGGCTACGATCAGCCCCAGCATTTT,CASSDSGYDQPQHF
TRBV5-1,once,TRBD1,TRBJ2-1,TGCGCCAGCAGCTTGGTCCAGGGGGCGGGGTACAATGAGCAGTTCTTC,CASSLVQGAGYNEQFF
TRBV7-9,.,TRBD1,TRBJ2-2,TGTGCCAGCAGCCCTCCGGGACAGAGGCCCGGGGAGCTGTTTTTT,CASSPPGQRPGELFF
TRBV5-1,.,.,TRBJ1-4,TGCGCCAGCAAGGAGGACGAAACTAATGAAAAACTGTTTTTT,CASKEDETNEKLFF
TRBV5-4,.,.,TRBJ1-2,TGTGCCAGCAGCCCCACAGAAAACTATGGCTACACCTTC,CASSPTENYGYTF
TRBV2,.,TRBD1,TRBJ1-2,TGTGCCAGCAGTGACGAGGGACAGGGCAGAGGCTACACCTTC,CASSDEGQGRGYTF
TRBV28,.,TRBD1,TRBJ2-1,TGTGCCACCATTCGATCAGGGGGTGAGCAGTTCTTC,CATIRSGGEQFF
TRBV29-1,few,TRBD2,TRBJ2-3,TGCAGCGTTGAAAGGCGGGGGGCAGATACGCAGTATTTT,CSVERRGADTQYF
TRBV10-2,once,TRBD1,TRBJ1-1,TGCGCCAGCAGTAGACAGGGGGCTGGAGGCACTGAAGCTTTCTTT,CASSRQGAGGTEAFF
TRBV18,.,.,TRBJ1-1,TGTGCCAGCTCACGACAAGGGGAAACTGAAGCTTTCTTT,CASSRQGETEAFF
TRBV11-3,.,.,TRBJ2-2,TGTGCCAGCAGCTTAGATCAGGTGGGCAGGTCGAACACCGGGGAGCTGTTTTTT,CASSLDQVGRSNTGELFF
TRBV6-5,.,TRBD1,TRBJ2-7,TGTGCCAGCAGTTATTCCGGGACAGGGCGCTACGAGCAGTACTTC,CASSYSGTGRYEQYF
TRBV9,.,.,TRBJ1-4,TGTGCCAGCAGCCCCGGGGGGGGGCAAGAAAAACTGTTTTTT,CASSPGGGQEKLFF
TRBV10-3,.,TRBD2,TRBJ2-5,TGTGCCATCAGTGATAGCGGGGGCGTGGAGACCCAGTACTTC,CAISDSGGVETQYF
TRBV2,.,TRBD1,TRBJ1-4,TGTGCCAGCAGTTTCGACAGGGGGCAGGGAGAAAAACTGTTTTTT,CASSFDRGQGEKLFF
TRBV3-1/TRBV3-2,once,.,TRBJ2-3,TGTGCCAGCAGCCGTGGACAGATAACAGATACGCAGTATTTT,CASSRGQITDTQYF
TRBV6-6,.,.,TRBJ1-5,TGTGCCAGCAGCCCCAATGACAGATCCATGGATCAGCCCCAGCATTTT,CASSPNDRSMDQPQHF
TRBV11-2,.,.,TRBJ1-1,TGTGCCAGCAGCTACGCCGGACAGATTAACACTGAAGCTTTCTTT,CASSYAGQINTEAFF
TRBV28,once,.,TRBJ1-1,TGTGCCAGCAGCCCAAGTCTGGGGGGGAACACTGAAGCTTTCTTT,CASSPSLGGNTEAFF
TRBV4-1,.,.,TRBJ1-4,TGCGCCAGCAGCCAAGAGACCGGGGGGGGACTAAATGAAAAACTGTTTTTT,CASSQETGGGLNEKLFF
TRBV5-1,.,.,TRBJ2-3,TGCGCCAGCAGCCCCGACCTTGCGGGCCCCTCGGGAGATACGCAGTATTTT,CASSPDLAGPSGDTQYF
TRBV27,.,TRBD1,TRBJ2-1,TGTGCCAGCAGTTTTCGGCAGGGGGCGCGTCCTCGGCAGTTCTTC,CASSFRQGARPRQFF
TRBV18,once,.,TRBJ1-5,TGTGCCAGCTCAGGCCAGGCTAACAATCAGCCCCAGCATTTT,CASSGQANNQPQHF
TRBV10-3,.,.,TRBJ2-2,TGTGCCATCAGTGAGTCCTGGCAGGTCTTTACCGGGGAGCTGTTTTTT,CAISESWQVFTGELFF
TRBV6-5,.,TRBD1,TRBJ1-2,TGTGCCTGCGGGACAGGTCAGGGCTACACCTTC,CACGTGQGYTF
TRBV7-2,.,TRBD2,TRBJ2-1,TGTGCCAGCAGCTTGGGGCTAGCGGCCGACAATGAGCAGTTCTTC,CASSLGLAADNEQFF
TRBV27,.,.,TRBJ2-1,TGTGCCAGCACTACCACAGGGTACAATGAGCAGTTCTTC,CASTTTGYNEQFF
TRBV11-2,.,.,TRBJ2-1,TGTGCCAGCTCGCCGGGACAAGCCTACAATGAGCAGTTCTTC,CASSPGQAYNEQFF
TRBV7-9,.,.,TRBJ1-1,TGTGCCAGCAGCTCGCTGATCGGTCACACTGAAGCTTTCTTT,CASSSLIGHTEAFF
TRBV5-1,.,TRBD1,TRBJ1-4,TGCGCCAGCAGCTTAGGGACAGGGGTTACTAATGAAAAACTGTTTTTT,CASSLGTGVTNEKLFF
TRBV5-1,.,.,TRBJ1-1,TGCGCCAGCAGCAGACAGGTCGGGAACACTGAAGCTTTCTTT,CASSRQVGNTEAFF
TRBV29-1,.,.,TRBJ1-1,TGCAGCGTTGACATGCAGGGGACTGAAGCTTTCTTT,CSVDMQGTEAFF
TRBV10-3,.,.,TRBJ1-2,TGTGCCATCTACGCCGAGAACTATGGCTACACCTTC,CAIYAENYGYTF
TRBV2,once,.,TRBJ2-2,TGTGCCAGCAGTCGGAGAGGCCCCCCATTCGCGAACACCGGGGAGCTGTTTTTT,CASSRRGPPFANTGELFF
TRBV15,once,.,TRBJ1-5,TGTGCCACCGGGACTGGCAATCAGCCCCAGCATTTT,CATGTGNQPQHF
TRBV25-1,.,.,TRBJ2-5,TGTGCCAGCAGTGAAGGGTTCGGGACTTCCGAGATGGGGGAGACCCAGTACTTC,CASSEGFGTSEMGETQYF
TRBV28,.,TRBD1,TRBJ1-6,TGTGCCAGCAGTGGGACAGGGGGCGTAGAAAATTCACCCCTCCACTTT,CASSGTGGVENSPLHF
TRBV4-1,.,.,TRBJ1-1,TGCGCCAGCAGCCAAGGGTCGGGGGGGGCCACCTCCAACACTGAAGCTTTCTTT,CASSQGSGGATSNTEAFF
TRBV18,.,TRBD1,TRBJ1-5,TGTGCCAGCTCACCACTCGGGACAGGCAGCAATCAGCCCCAGCATTTT,CASSPLGTGSNQPQHF
TRBV7-9,.,TRBD1,TRBJ2-1,TGTGCCAGCAACTATATCGAATTGGACAGGAACGGCGAGCAGTTCTTC,CASNYIELDRNGEQFF
TRBV20-1,.,.,TRBJ2-2,TGCAGTGCTAGTCGGAAGGCGAGGACCGGGGAGCTGTTTTTT,CSASRKARTGELFF
TRBV15,.,.,TRBJ2-6,TGTGCCACCAGCAAGAGCATCTCTGGGGCCAACGTCCTGACTTTC,CATSKSISGANVLTF
TRBV27,.,TRBD2,TRBJ2-1,TGTGCCAGCAGGACTAGCGGGGGGGCCCTTGAGCAGTTCTTC,CASRTSGGALEQFF
TRBV21-1,.,.,TRBJ1-2,TGTGCCAGCAGCAAAGGGATGGCCAGGGGGCAAGGCTACACCTTC,CASSKGMARGQGYTF